The clone carrying this T cell receptor (beta chain) has only a few counts. Antigen unknown. This specimen belongs to a study of T-cell memory formation after mild COVID-19. Across the whole study: TCR clusters were mostly donor specific. Study results and limitations: Mainly CM and EM harbored the contracting CD4+ clones; mainly EMRA harbored the CD8+ ones.

TCRdb re-called the 5' RACE reads through MiXCR, storing one row per CDR3 protein. The sample yields about 250,000 distinct CDR3 sequences, approximately 15% seen once. CDR3 length: 13 residues. Trimming cost V 6 bases and J 5 bases; bases outside gene matches: 7. The germline V gene encodes CDR1 ENHRY and CDR2 SYGVKD. Sequenced input: PBMCs or a T cell subset sorted from them (not recorded which). The V gene is TRBV10-3, the J gene TRBJ2-7; 7 bases line up with TRBD1. The receptor's source is an adult woman who had mild COVID-19 (a few samples of this study predate the infection). Cell type and time point are not known. The CDR3 DNA sequence: TGTGCCATCAGCGACAGGGCGGGCGACGAGCAGTACTTC. It specifies CAISDRAGDEQYF.